Below, 28 T cell receptor beta chains from the same sample are listed, as sequenced in a study of blood T cell repertoires in COVID-19. The assay was immunoSEQ multiplex PCR, and TCRdb's table has in-frame clones only and misses some. The repertoire holds about 310,000 clones, with around 90% as singletons. The sequenced sample was PBMCs or T cells enriched from blood (not recorded which). These receptor sequences come from a woman aged 18-30 years with acute COVID-19.

This chain connects TRBV11-2 to TRBJ2-3; D is undetermined. The CDR3 length is 14 residues. V dropped 2 bases and J dropped 0 bases, with 6 bases sitting between them. Germline-derived CDR1 and CDR2 are SGHAT and FQNNGV. The CDR3, as DNA: TGTGCCAGCAGCTTACGGTCAAGCACAGATACGCAGTATTTT. Translation gives CASSLRSSTDTQYF.

This clone was recorded a few times. The chain recombines TRBV27 with TRBJ1-6; no firm D call. Germline V gives CDR1 MNHEY, CDR2 SMNVEV (reference sequence). The CDR3 consists of 12 residues. With 3 bases removed from V and 14 bases from J, the gap between germline ends came to 11 bases. The CDR3 here is CASSFPGGALHF. CDR3 in DNA: TGTGCCAGCAGTTTCCCCGGTGGAGCCCTCCACTTT.

The J gene is TRBJ1-4, the V gene TRBV19, with a possible D match to TRBD1 (5 bases). The CDR3 length is 14 residues. V lost 2 bases to trimming and J lost 4 bases, with 8 bases between them. CDR1 and CDR2 from the germline V gene are LNHDA and SQIVND (reference sequence). The CDR3 is CASSILTVNEKLFF. CDR3 DNA: TGTGCCAGTAGTATATTGACAGTTAATGAAAAACTGTTTTTT.

The chain has TRBV2 and TRBJ2-3, with a possible D match to TRBD2 (5 bases). The germline V gene encodes CDR1 SNHLY and CDR2 FYNNEI. This CDR3 is 15 amino acids long. V lost 3 bases and J lost 1, with 11 bases in between. CDR3 region: CASSDPSGRTDTQYF. The CDR3 DNA sequence: TGTGCCAGCAGTGATCCCAGCGGACGCACAGATACGCAGTATTTT.

To note about this clone: Other DNA sequences in the sample encode the same CDR3. This chain connects TRBV28 to TRBJ1-5; no clear D. V was cut by 6 bases and J by 4 bases, with 7 bases left in between. The V gene's germline CDR1 is MDHEN and CDR2 SYDVKM. The CDR3 spans 12 residues. The CDR3 DNA follows: TGTGCCAGCAGCCTCCAGAATCAGCCCCAGCATTTT. It yields the protein CASSLQNQPQHF.

The chain uses TRBV2 and TRBJ1-2, with D perhaps matching TRBD1 (5 bases). The germline CDR1 and CDR2 sequences are SNHLY and FYNNEI. V shed 6 bases and J shed 7 bases, with 9 bases lying between them. The CDR3 totals 11 residues. The CDR3 nucleotides read TGTGCCAGCAGCCTCAGGGCTGGCTACACCTTC. Protein product: CASSLRAGYTF.

The chain joins TRBV19 to TRBJ2-5, with a weak D call TRBD2 (6 bases). The CDR3 length is 15 residues. Per the germline V gene, CDR1 is LNHDA and CDR2 is SQIVND (reference sequence). Trimming took 3 bases from V and 5 from J, leaving 16 bases between them. Here the CDR3 DNA reads TGTGCCAGTAGTATTAACGGGGGTAATGGGGAGACCCAGTACTTC. It is translated as CASSINGGNGETQYF.

This chain connects TRBV28 to TRBJ1-1, with 7 positions matching TRBD1. This CDR3 is built from 15 residues. The germline V gene has CDR1 MDHEN and CDR2 SYDVKM. V gave up 2 bases and J gave up 4 bases; unmatched junction bases: 7. CDR3 region: CASSLRSAGGTEAFF. The DNA for the CDR3 is TGTGCCAGCAGTTTAAGATCGGCAGGGGGCACTGAAGCTTTCTTT.

The V gene is TRBV7-8, the J gene TRBJ2-1; D is unresolved. Trimming removed 4 bases from V and 1 base from J, with 11 bases in between. Per germline, CDR1 SGHVS and CDR2 FQNEAQ. The CDR3 is 15 amino acids. CDR3 in amino acids: CASSSRQKSYNEQFF. Written as DNA, the CDR3 is TGTGCCAGCAGCTCCAGACAAAAGTCCTACAATGAGCAGTTCTTC.

J is TRBJ2-3 and V is TRBV7-9; 11 bases fit TRBD2. Trimming removed 5 bases from V and 5 bases from J; junction bases left unmatched: 3. There are 14 residues in the CDR3. Germline V gene sequence: CDR1 SEHNR, CDR2 FQNEAQ (reference sequence). CDR3 DNA: TGTGCCAGCAGCGGCCTAGCGGGAGGAGATACGCAGTATTTT. Amino acids: CASSGLAGGDTQYF.

The CDR3 coding sequence is TGTGCCAGCAGTTTACGCCCCTCGAACCCGACAAGTAGCACAGATACGCAGTATTTT. It yields the protein CASSLRPSNPTSSTDTQYF. V gene TRBV27 combines with J gene TRBJ2-3; D not resolved. The CDR3 covers 19 residues. Trimming took off 2 bases at V and 0 bases at J, with 21 bases between the two ends. Germline CDR1 and CDR2: MNHEY and SMNVEV (reference sequence).

This chain connects TRBV2 to TRBJ2-1, with D maybe TRBD2 (5 bases). The CDR3 has 18 amino acids. From germline, CDR1 is SNHLY and CDR2 FYNNEI. Trimming left V 2 bases short and J 0 bases short, with 17 bases between. The CDR3 reads CASSEPSKRRSSYNEQFF. The DNA for the CDR3 is TGTGCCAGCAGTGAACCGAGTAAGCGGAGGAGCTCCTACAATGAGCAGTTCTTC. Full variable domain (missing parts from reference TRBV2 and TRBJ2-1): EPEVTQTPSHQVTQMGQEVILRCVPISNHLYFYWYRQILGQKVEFLVSFYNNEISEKSEIFDDQFSVERPDGSNFTLKIRSTKLEDSAMYFCASSEPSKRRSSYNEQFFGPGTRLTVL.

The chain employs TRBV7-3 and TRBJ1-2, with 7 bases fitting TRBD1. This CDR3 comprises 14 residues. Germline CDR1 reads SGHTA; CDR2 reads FQGTGA. V lost 5 bases, J lost 3 bases, and 6 bases stayed unmatched. The CDR3 nucleotides read TGTGCCAGCAGCAGACAGGGAAGCGACTATGGCTACACCTTC. It specifies CASSRQGSDYGYTF.

The rearrangement uses TRBV15 and TRBJ1-3; D unresolved. In germline, CDR1 is LNHNV, CDR2 YYDKDF (reference sequence). The CDR3 is 15 residues long. V lost 0 bases to trimming and J lost 4 bases, with 10 bases between them. The DNA of the CDR3 is TGTGCCACCAGCAGAGAGGGAGTGAGGGGAAACACCATATATTTT. Its protein is CATSREGVRGNTIYF.

The rearrangement joins TRBV12-3 or TRBV12-4 to TRBJ2-7, with D possibly matching TRBD2 (6 bases). V was shortened by 10 bases and J by 2 bases, with 12 bases between the two germline ends. This CDR3 comprises 12 residues. CDR3 in amino acids: CATGRDTYEQYF. As DNA, the CDR3 is TGTGCCACCGGGCGGGATACCTACGAGCAGTACTTC.

The rearrangement uses TRBV28 and TRBJ1-2; TRBD1 agrees at 9 bases. Germline V CDR1 and CDR2: MDHEN, SYDVKM. CDR3 size: 16 residues. The junction had 9 bases not matched to a gene; V was cut back by 6 bases and J by 1 base. The DNA for the CDR3 is TGTGCCAGCAGAATTACAGGGGGCCCTTTTAACTATGGCTACACCTTC. As protein: CASRITGGPFNYGYTF.

This rearrangement joins TRBV12-3 or TRBV12-4 to TRBJ2-5; TRBD1 matches at 9 bases. The CDR3 length is 12 residues. After removal of 4 bases from V and 13 bases from J, the junction contained 7 bases not matched to a gene. DNA for the CDR3: TGTGCCAGCAGTTGGGGACCGGGACAGGGGTACTTC. It specifies CASSWGPGQGYF.

This rearrangement joins TRBV6-2 or TRBV6-3 to TRBJ1-5; D gene ambiguous. The CDR3 spans 15 residues. The germline CDR1 and CDR2 sequences are MNHEY and SVGEGT. The V end was cut by 0 bases, the J end by 7 bases, with 13 bases between. CDR3 protein: CASSYSTEGGQPQHF. CDR3 in DNA: TGTGCCAGCAGTTACTCGACGGAAGGCGGCCAGCCCCAGCATTTT.

This chain's CDR3 is CASSHGTSEAFF. The CDR3 DNA reads TGTGCCAGCAGCCACGGGACATCTGAAGCTTTCTTT. J is TRBJ1-1 and V is TRBV7-9, with a weak D call TRBD1 (6 bases). V was trimmed by 5 bases and J by 6 bases, leaving 10 bases between them. The V gene's germline CDR1 is SEHNR and CDR2 FQNEAQ (reference sequence). This CDR3 is built from 12 residues.

The V gene is TRBV24-1, the J gene TRBJ2-3, with TRBD2 as a possible D gene (5 bases). V shed 5 bases and J shed 3 bases, with 14 bases lying between them. The CDR3 totals 15 residues. Germline CDR1 KGHDR, CDR2 SFDVKD. The CDR3 sequence is CATSATGRVTDTQYF. The CDR3 region has the DNA TGTGCCACCAGTGCCACCGGGCGGGTGACAGATACGCAGTATTTT.

The CDR3 spells CASSQEFPRGGQFF. CDR3 coding DNA: TGTGCCAGCAGCCAAGAATTCCCGAGGGGGGGGCAGTTCTTC. The chain links TRBV3-1 (or the pseudogene TRBV3-2) to TRBJ2-1; perhaps TRBD2 as D (7 bases). There are 14 residues in the CDR3. CDR1 and CDR2 from the germline V gene are LGHDT and YNNKEL (reference sequence). The V end lost 0 bases, the J end lost 12 bases, and 15 bases lay between the germline ends.

Only one count was recorded for this clone. The chain uses TRBV5-4 and TRBJ2-6, with a tentative D call TRBD1 (6 bases). The ends were cut back, 0 bases at V and 2 bases at J, with 12 bases in the middle. The CDR3 length is 17 residues. CDR1 is SGHNT and CDR2 is YYREEE in the germline V gene (reference sequence). CDR3 nucleotides: TGTGCCAGCAGCTTGGAGCAGGGGCTGGCTGGGGCCAACGTCCTGACTTTC. It is translated as CASSLEQGLAGANVLTF.

The chain links TRBV14 to TRBJ2-6, with TRBD1 as a possible D gene (6 bases). Trimming shortened V by 5 bases and J by 4 bases, and 12 bases separated the two germline ends. The germline CDR1 and CDR2 sequences are SGHDN and FVKESK. The length of the CDR3 is 15 residues. The CDR3 is CASSSTGFGANVLTF. Written as DNA, the CDR3 is TGTGCCAGCAGCTCCACAGGGTTCGGGGCCAACGTCCTGACTTTC.

The chain links TRBV14 to TRBJ1-2; D possibly corresponds to TRBD1 (5 bases). CDR1 is SGHDN and CDR2 is FVKESK in the germline V gene. The CDR3 sequence is 18 residues long. V lost 0 bases, J lost 0 bases, and 17 bases lay in between. The CDR3 nucleotides read TGTGCCAGCAGCCAAGAACACAGGAACCCCCTAGCTAACTATGGCTACACCTTC. Protein: CASSQEHRNPLANYGYTF. The complete variable domain, with remaining parts taken from reference TRBV14 and TRBJ1-2, reads EAGVTQFPSHSVIEKGQTVTLRCDPISGHDNLYWYRRVMGKEIKFLLHFVKESKQDESGMPNNRFLAERTGGTYSTLKVQPAELEDSGVYFCASSQEHRNPLANYGYTFGSGTRLTVV.

The chain joins TRBV9 to TRBJ2-1; TRBD2 matches 11 bases. The CDR3 spans 15 residues. Germline V lookup: CDR1 SGDLS, CDR2 YYNGEE. Trimming at V came to 1 base and at J to 5 bases, leaving 2 bases not matched to a gene. The CDR3 coding sequence is TGTGCCAGCAGCGTAACTAGCGGGAGAAACAATGAGCAGTTCTTC. Protein: CASSVTSGRNNEQFF.

This chain joins TRBV5-5 and TRBJ2-1, with a possible D match to TRBD1 (6 bases). V shed 0 bases and J shed 5 bases, with 15 bases lying between them. Germline V lookup: CDR1 SGHKS, CDR2 YYEKEE (reference sequence). The CDR3 has 16 amino acids. The CDR3 bases are TGTGCCAGCAGCTTGGACCGGACAGTTTTTAACAATGAGCAGTTCTTC. Protein sequence: CASSLDRTVFNNEQFF.

The chain is built from TRBV5-1 and TRBJ1-1; 7 nucleotides line up with TRBD1. This CDR3 is built from 16 residues. Unmatched junction bases numbered 8, after V lost 0 bases and J lost 3 bases. Germline loops: CDR1 SGHRS, CDR2 YFSETQ. The CDR3 nucleotides read TGCGCCAGCAGCTTGGCGGCCAGGGGGATCGACACTGAAGCTTTCTTT. Translation gives CASSLAARGIDTEAFF.

Turning to this clone: Other DNA sequences within the sample encode an identical CDR3. The V and J genes are TRBV28 and TRBJ2-5, with no clear D. Germline V lookup: CDR1 MDHEN, CDR2 SYDVKM. The CDR3 spans 13 residues. Trimming took off 3 bases at V and 2 bases at J, with 7 bases between the two ends. CDR3 sequence: CASSFVPQETQYF. DNA of the CDR3: TGTGCCAGCAGTTTTGTTCCGCAAGAGACCCAGTACTTC. The full variable domain, with the rest looked up from reference TRBV28 and TRBJ2-5, is DVKVTQSSRYLVKRTGEKVFLECVQDMDHENMFWYRQDPGLGLRLIYFSYDVKMKEKGDIPEGYSVSREKKERFSLILESASTNQTSMYLCASSFVPQETQYFGPGTRLLVL.